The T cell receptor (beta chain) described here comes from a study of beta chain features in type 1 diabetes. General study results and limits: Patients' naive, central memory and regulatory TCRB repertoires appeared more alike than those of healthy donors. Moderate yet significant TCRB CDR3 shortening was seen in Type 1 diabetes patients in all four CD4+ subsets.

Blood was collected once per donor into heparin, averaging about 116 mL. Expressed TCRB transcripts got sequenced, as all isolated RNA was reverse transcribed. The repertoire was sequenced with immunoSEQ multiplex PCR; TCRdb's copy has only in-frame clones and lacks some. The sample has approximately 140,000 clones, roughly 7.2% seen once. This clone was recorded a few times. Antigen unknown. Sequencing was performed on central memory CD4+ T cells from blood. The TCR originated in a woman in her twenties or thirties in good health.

The DNA of the CDR3 is TGTGCCAGCAGTTCCCCGGGACAGGGGGCTTCATACAATGAGCAGTTCTTC. It codes for CASSSPGQGASYNEQFF. The chain uses TRBV28 and TRBJ2-1, with TRBD1 matching over 12 bases. Trimming took 4 bases from V and 4 from J; bases not matched to a gene: 8. The germline gives CDR1 MDHEN, CDR2 SYDVKM. This CDR3 contains 17 residues.